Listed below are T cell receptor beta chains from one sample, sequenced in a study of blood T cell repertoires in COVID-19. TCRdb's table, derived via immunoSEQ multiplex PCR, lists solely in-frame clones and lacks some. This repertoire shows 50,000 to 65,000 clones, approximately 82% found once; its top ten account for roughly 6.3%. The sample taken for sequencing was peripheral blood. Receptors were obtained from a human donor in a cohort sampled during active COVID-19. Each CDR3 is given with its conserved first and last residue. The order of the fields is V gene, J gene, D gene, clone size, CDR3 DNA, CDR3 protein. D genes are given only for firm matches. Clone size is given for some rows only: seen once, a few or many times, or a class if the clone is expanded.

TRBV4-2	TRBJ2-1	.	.	TGTGCCAGCAGCCAAGTCCCAGGAAACTACAATGAGCAGTTCTTC	CASSQVPGNYNEQFF
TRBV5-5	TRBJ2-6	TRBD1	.	TGTGCCAGCAGCCCCGGGACAGGTCCTTCTGGGGCCAACGTCCTGACTTTC	CASSPGTGPSGANVLTF
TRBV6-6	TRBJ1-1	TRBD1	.	TGTGCCAGCAGTTACGACAGGGGGGGGACTGAAGCTTTCTTT	CASSYDRGGTEAFF
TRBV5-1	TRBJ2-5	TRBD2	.	TGCGCCAGCAGCTTTAGCGGGAGCGTAGAGACCCAGTACTTC	CASSFSGSVETQYF
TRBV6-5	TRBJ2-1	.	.	TGTGCCAGCAGTTCCGACCCTAGGGGTGTTATGAATGAGCAGTTCTTC	CASSSDPRGVMNEQFF
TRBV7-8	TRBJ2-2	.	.	TGTGCCAGCAGCTTAGTGGGCAGGTTAGGCGCCGGGGAGCTGTTTTTT	CASSLVGRLGAGELFF
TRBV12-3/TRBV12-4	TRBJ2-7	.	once	TGTGCCAGCAGCCCTATGGGGCGGAACGAGCAGTACTTC	CASSPMGRNEQYF
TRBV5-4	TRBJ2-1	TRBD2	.	TGTGCCAGCAGCTTGGGGACTAGCGGGAATCTAAAGTTCTTC	CASSLGTSGNLKFF
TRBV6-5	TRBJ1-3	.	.	TGTGCCAGCAGTTTTCGGGGATCTGGGGGAAACACCATATATTTT	CASSFRGSGGNTIYF
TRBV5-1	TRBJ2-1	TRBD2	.	TGCGCCAGCAGCCCGACTAGCGGGAGCTTAAATGAGCAGTTCTTC	CASSPTSGSLNEQFF
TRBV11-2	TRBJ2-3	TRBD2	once	TGTGCCAGCAGCTTCCCCGGGGGGGCGGGGCGTTTT	CASSFPGGAGRF
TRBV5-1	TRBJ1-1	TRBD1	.	TGCGCCAGCAGCTCGACGGGGACAGTCGACACTGAAGCTTTCTTT	CASSSTGTVDTEAFF
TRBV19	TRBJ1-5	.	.	TGTGCCAGTAGTATCGGGGGGTCCAATCAGCCCCAGCATTTT	CASSIGGSNQPQHF
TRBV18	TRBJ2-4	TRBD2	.	TGTGCCAGCTCACCACCCAGCGGGGGTGGAGACATTCAGTACTTC	CASSPPSGGGDIQYF
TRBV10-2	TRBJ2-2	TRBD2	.	TGCGCCAGCAGTGAACGGACTAGCCTTGTGGGGGAGCTGTTTTTT	CASSERTSLVGELFF
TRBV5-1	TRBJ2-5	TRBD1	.	TGCGCCAGCAGCCCGAGGACAGGGGCGGGGGAGACCCAGTACTTC	CASSPRTGAGETQYF
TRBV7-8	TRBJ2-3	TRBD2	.	TGTGCCAGCAGCTTAGGGGCTCTTGCGGGAGAGCCTACCACAGATACGCAGTATTTT	CASSLGALAGEPTTDTQYF
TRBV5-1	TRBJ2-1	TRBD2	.	TGCGCCAGCAGCCCGAGCGGGAGAGATGATGGTGAGCAGTTCTTC	CASSPSGRDDGEQFF
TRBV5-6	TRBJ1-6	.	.	TGTGCCAGCAGCGTCTACTCCTATAATTCACCCCTCCACTTT	CASSVYSYNSPLHF
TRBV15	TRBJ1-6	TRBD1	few	TGTGCCACCAGCAGAACCGGGACAGGGAATTCACCCCTCCACTTT	CATSRTGTGNSPLHF
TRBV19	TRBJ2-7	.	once	TGTGCCAGTAGTCAATTACAGGGTCCCTACGAGCAGTACTTC	CASSQLQGPYEQYF
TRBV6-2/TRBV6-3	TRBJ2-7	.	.	TGTGCCAGCAGCCTCGTTTGGGGGGGCGGCGAGCAGTACTTC	CASSLVWGGGEQYF
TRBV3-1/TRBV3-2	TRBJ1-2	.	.	TGTGCCAGCAGCCAATTGATCGGGGATAGGGTTTCATTC	CASSQLIGDRVSF
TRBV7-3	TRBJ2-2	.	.	TGTGCCAGCGGGGGGGCAGGGACGAACACCGGGGAGCTGTTTTTT	CASGGAGTNTGELFF
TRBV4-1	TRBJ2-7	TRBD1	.	TGCGCCAGCAGCCAAGACGGACCGGGACAGGGGGTCGTCGAGCAGTACTTC	CASSQDGPGQGVVEQYF
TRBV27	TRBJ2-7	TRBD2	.	TGTGCCAGCAGTTTGGGCGGGAGCGGCTCCTACGAGCAGTACTTC	CASSLGGSGSYEQYF
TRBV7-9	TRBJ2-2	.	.	TGTGCCAGCAGCTTAACTAGGGCGAACACCGGGGAGCTGTTTTTT	CASSLTRANTGELFF
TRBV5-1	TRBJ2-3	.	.	TGCGCCAGCAGCTTGTCGGGATCTCGGGGCACAGATACGCAGTATTTT	CASSLSGSRGTDTQYF
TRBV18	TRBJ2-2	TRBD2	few	TGTGCCAGTCCTACTAGCGGGAGTATGACCGGGGAGCTGTTTTTT	CASPTSGSMTGELFF
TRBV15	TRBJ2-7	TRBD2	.	TGTGCCACCAGCAGCTCCGGGACTAGCGGCGAGCAGTACTTC	CATSSSGTSGEQYF
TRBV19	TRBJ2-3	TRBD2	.	TGTGCCAGTAGTATAGCGGCTAGCGGGCTGAGCACAGATACGCAGTATTTT	CASSIAASGLSTDTQYF
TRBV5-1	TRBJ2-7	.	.	TGCGCCAGCAGCCAAACAGGGGGGGGCGAGCAGTACTTC	CASSQTGGGEQYF
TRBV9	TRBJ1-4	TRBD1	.	TGTGCCAGCAGCTTAACCGGGACAGGGAATGAAAAACTGTTTTTT	CASSLTGTGNEKLFF
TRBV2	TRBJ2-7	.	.	TGTGCCAGCAAGGGGGGGGCCTACGAGCAGTACTTC	CASKGGAYEQYF
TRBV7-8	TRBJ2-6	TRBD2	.	TGTGCCAGCAGCTTATTGCCTCAGGGAGGGACGGGGGCCAACGTCCTGACTTTC	CASSLLPQGGTGANVLTF
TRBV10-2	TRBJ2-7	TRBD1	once	TGCGCCAGCAGTGAGGGACAGGCGCTCTCCTACGAGCAGTACTTC	CASSEGQALSYEQYF
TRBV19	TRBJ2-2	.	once	TGTGCCAGTGCGAGGAGCGCCGGGGAGCTGTTTTTT	CASARSAGELFF
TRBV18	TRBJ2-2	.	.	TGTGCCAGCTCTCCGTTCTCGAACACCGGGGAGCTGTTTTTT	CASSPFSNTGELFF
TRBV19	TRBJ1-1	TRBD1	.	TGTGCCAGTAGCCAGGGGGCTGGAACTGAAGCTTTCTTT	CASSQGAGTEAFF
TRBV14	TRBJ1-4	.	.	TGTGCCAGCAGCCAGTACGGGGCAACTAATGAAAAACTGTTTTTT	CASSQYGATNEKLFF